The 10 T cell receptor beta chains listed next were all sequenced from one sample in a study of T cells after yellow fever vaccination. MiXCR was run by TCRdb on the 5' RACE reads, yielding one entry per CDR3 protein. In the table there are over 20,000 distinct CDR3 sequences, around 5.5% of which are singletons. Specimen: PBMCs, either bulk or a sorted T-cell subset (CD4+, CD8+, memory, or dextramer-sorted; not recorded which), collected 15 days after the yellow fever booster vaccination. Receptors originate from a man under 40 who received the YFV17D yellow fever vaccine.

Notes on this clonotype: This could be a read error, since a much larger clone is one nucleotide away. The chain is built from TRBV27 and TRBJ2-3; the match to TRBD1 covers 7 bases. This CDR3 is 14 amino acids long. Germline CDR1 and CDR2: MNHEY and SMNVEV (reference sequence). J lost 3 bases, V lost 5 bases, and 5 bases had no gene match. The CDR3 sequence is CASSIGGVTDTQYF. CDR3 bases: TGTGCCAGCAGTATAGGGGGCGTGACAGATACGCAGTATTTT.

The sample holds many counts of this clonotype. The rearrangement links TRBV5-1 to TRBJ1-1, with D maybe TRBD1 (5 bases). V gave up 2 bases and J gave up 7 bases, with 9 bases separating them. This CDR3 is built from 12 residues. CDR1 is SGHRS, CDR2 YFSETQ, per germline. CDR3 residues: CASSFTGGEAFF. DNA for the CDR3: TGCGCCAGCAGCTTTACAGGAGGTGAAGCTTTCTTT.

This clonotype occurred many times. The V and J genes are TRBV4-2 and TRBJ1-2; D not certain. Per germline, CDR1 LGHNA and CDR2 YNFKEQ. The CDR3 sequence is 16 residues long. V was pared by 3 bases and J by 0 bases, with 14 bases between. CDR3 loop: CASSHPGRLANYGYTF. CDR3 in DNA: TGTGCCAGCAGCCACCCCGGGAGACTTGCTAACTATGGCTACACCTTC.

Ten or more counts support this clonotype. The DNA of the CDR3 is TGTGCCAGCAGCTTAGGCAGTACCCTCAACGAGCAGTACTTC. Translating it yields CASSLGSTLNEQYF. This chain connects TRBV7-9 to TRBJ2-7, with D unresolved. Germline values: CDR1 SEHNR, CDR2 FQNEAQ (reference sequence). This CDR3 comprises 14 residues. The V end was cut by 1 base, the J end by 5 bases, with 12 bases between. Complete variable domain (other parts from reference TRBV7-9 and TRBJ2-7): DTGVSQNPRHKITKRGQNVTFRCDPISEHNRLYWYRQTLGQGPEFLTYFQNEAQLEKSRLLSDRFSAERPKGSFSTLEIQRTEQGDSAMYLCASSLGSTLNEQYFGPGTRLTVT.

There are many counts of this clonotype. The chain combines TRBV6-6 with TRBJ1-1, with 10 bases lining up with TRBD1. Germline CDR1 and CDR2: MNHNY and SVGAGI (reference sequence). The V and J ends lost 5 bases and 11 bases, in that order; junction bases with no gene match: 5. This CDR3 has 12 amino acids. The CDR3 loop is CASSQPGQGAFF. The CDR3 DNA sequence: TGTGCCAGCAGTCAACCGGGACAGGGGGCTTTCTTT.

This clonotype was recorded at least ten times. The chain recombines TRBV20-1 with TRBJ1-4; D ambiguous. Germline CDR1 is DFQATT and CDR2 is SNEGSKA (reference sequence). The CDR3 has 12 residues. Between the trimmed V and J ends, which lost 7 bases and 6 bases, there was a span of 12 bases. The CDR3 DNA reads as TGCAGTGGGGAAGCTGGGGATGAAAAACTGTTTTTT. Its protein is CSGEAGDEKLFF.

To note about this clonotype: One base away lies a much larger clone, so this may be a sequencing read error. The V and J genes are TRBV15 and TRBJ1-3; 8 bases align to TRBD1. Germline lookup yields CDR1 LNHNV and CDR2 YYDKDF (reference sequence). There are 17 residues in the CDR3. CDR3 DNA: TGTGCCATCAGCACGCCGGGACAGGAAGTATCTGGAAACACCATATATTTT. Protein product: CAISTPGQEVSGNTIYF.

This clonotype was detected ten times or more. The J gene is TRBJ2-1, the V gene TRBV18; D is unresolved. Deletions cut 3 bases from V and 0 bases from J, with 9 bases between. The CDR3 sequence is 15 residues long. CDR1 and CDR2 from the germline V gene are KGHSH and LQKENI. This CDR3 reads CASSPGGSSYNEQFF. As DNA, the CDR3 is TGTGCCAGCTCACCCGGCGGTAGCTCCTACAATGAGCAGTTCTTC.

Many counts were recorded for this clonotype. This rearrangement joins TRBV9 to TRBJ2-7; D might be TRBD2 (5 bases). V was cut by 0 bases and J by 4 bases, with 14 bases left in between. The CDR3 is 15 amino acids. Germline CDR1 reads SGDLS; CDR2 reads YYNGEE. The CDR3 coding sequence is TGTGCCAGCAGCGTAGACCTGGGAGTGTCTTACGAGCAGTACTTC. Encoded protein: CASSVDLGVSYEQYF.

This clonotype appeared many times. The rearrangement links TRBV20-1 to TRBJ2-5, with TRBD1 as a possible D gene (6 bases). Germline CDR1 is DFQATT and CDR2 is SNEGSKA (reference sequence). The CDR3 has 14 residues. V dropped 1 base and J dropped 0 bases, with 9 bases sitting between them. The CDR3 here is CSARGGGNQETQYF. The CDR3 DNA is TGCAGTGCTAGAGGAGGGGGAAACCAAGAGACCCAGTACTTC.